This is a list of T cell receptor beta chains from one sample in a study of neoadjuvant nivolumab and ipilimumab in lung cancer. The repertoire was sequenced with immunoSEQ multiplex PCR; TCRdb's copy has only in-frame clones and lacks some. The table includes 25,000 to 35,000 clones, roughly 90% detected once. The sequences come from peripheral blood, collected after neoadjuvant nivolumab, alone or with ipilimumab, at or shortly before surgery. The receptors come from an adult with non-small cell lung cancer. Both conserved end residues are part of each CDR3. Each record gives: D gene, CDR3 length, V gene, J gene, clone size, CDR3 DNA, CDR3 protein. The D gene is left open where the match is weak. Not all rows give a size; the values are once, few, many and, for expanded clones, a class.

D: TRBD2; length: 14; V: TRBV2; J: TRBJ2-1; size: .; DNA: TGTGCCAGAGAGGGACTAGCGGGCGGGAATGAGCAGTTCTTC; CDR3: CAREGLAGGNEQFF
D: .; length: 17; V: TRBV7-2; J: TRBJ2-1; size: .; DNA: TGTGCCAGCAGCCTCTTCCCGGGGGGCGGACCCTACAATGAGCAGTTCTTC; CDR3: CASSLFPGGGPYNEQFF
D: .; length: 15; V: TRBV5-8; J: TRBJ1-5; size: .; DNA: TGTGCCAGCAGCACGGATCACAGAAATAATCAGCCCCAGCATTTT; CDR3: CASSTDHRNNQPQHF
D: TRBD1; length: 14; V: TRBV4-1; J: TRBJ1-5; size: .; DNA: TGCGCCAGCAGCCAAGGACAGGGAGATCAGCCCCAGCATTTT; CDR3: CASSQGQGDQPQHF
D: TRBD2; length: 16; V: TRBV5-1; J: TRBJ2-3; size: .; DNA: TGCGCCAGCAGCTTGGCAAGCGGGAGGGGTAGGGATACGCAGTATTTT; CDR3: CASSLASGRGRDTQYF
D: .; length: 14; V: TRBV9; J: TRBJ2-1; size: .; DNA: TGTGCCAGCAGCGTCAAGGCAGGGGTCAATGAGCAGTTCTTC; CDR3: CASSVKAGVNEQFF
D: .; length: 15; V: TRBV27; J: TRBJ2-1; size: once; DNA: TGTGCCAGCAGTTTGGTGTCCGGGACTCAGATAACGCAGTTCTTC; CDR3: CASSLVSGTQITQFF
D: .; length: 11; V: TRBV5-1; J: TRBJ2-1; size: .; DNA: TGCGCCAGCACCCGACACAATGAGCAGTTCTTC; CDR3: CASTRHNEQFF
D: .; length: 14; V: TRBV11-2; J: TRBJ1-3; size: once; DNA: TGTGCCAGCAGCTCTAATTACCCTGGAAACACCATATATTTT; CDR3: CASSSNYPGNTIYF
D: TRBD2; length: 16; V: TRBV2; J: TRBJ2-1; size: .; DNA: TGTGCCAGCAGTGGTGGACTAGCGGGAGTGGGCAATGAGCAGTTCTTC; CDR3: CASSGGLAGVGNEQFF
D: .; length: 12; V: TRBV25-1; J: TRBJ2-1; size: .; DNA: TGTGCCAGTTCGGGACGCCGTCGAGAGCAGTTCTTC; CDR3: CASSGRRREQFF
D: TRBD2; length: 16; V: TRBV5-1; J: TRBJ2-3; size: .; DNA: TGCGCCAGCAGCTGGGGGGACTACACCTTCACAGATACGCAGTATTTT; CDR3: CASSWGDYTFTDTQYF
D: .; length: 13; V: TRBV11-2; J: TRBJ2-5; size: .; DNA: TGTGCCAGCAGCAGGGGGGCCCAAGAGACCCAGTACTTC; CDR3: CASSRGAQETQYF
D: TRBD2; length: 14; V: TRBV29-1; J: TRBJ2-2; size: .; DNA: TGCAGCGCAGGACTAGCGGGAGGGACCGGGGAGCTGTTTTTT; CDR3: CSAGLAGGTGELFF
D: TRBD2; length: 13; V: TRBV10-2; J: TRBJ2-5; size: once; DNA: TGCGCCAGCAGTGAACTAGCGGGAGGGACCCAGTACTTC; CDR3: CASSELAGGTQYF
D: TRBD2; length: 15; V: TRBV7-9; J: TRBJ2-1; size: .; DNA: TGTGCCAGCAACCCGGCGCGGGGGGTGAGCAATGAGCAGTTCTTC; CDR3: CASNPARGVSNEQFF
D: .; length: 14; V: TRBV5-4; J: TRBJ1-1; size: .; DNA: TGTGCCAGCAGCTTGTTGCCAGGGGACACTGAAGCTTTCTTT; CDR3: CASSLLPGDTEAFF
D: .; length: 14; V: TRBV5-6; J: TRBJ1-1; size: once; DNA: TGTGCCAGCACCCCGGCTGTGATGAACACTGAAGCTTTCTTT; CDR3: CASTPAVMNTEAFF
D: TRBD2; length: 15; V: TRBV9; J: TRBJ2-1; size: .; DNA: TGTGCCAGCAGCGTAGCCTCTAGCGGGAACGGTGAGCAGTTCTTC; CDR3: CASSVASSGNGEQFF
D: .; length: 16; V: TRBV7-3; J: TRBJ2-7; size: .; DNA: TGTGCCAGCAGCTCGGGTGGGACCCTTTCAGCCTACGAGCAGTACTTC; CDR3: CASSSGGTLSAYEQYF
D: .; length: 14; V: TRBV5-1; J: TRBJ2-1; size: .; DNA: TGCGCCAGCAGCTTGGATATAGGGATGGATGAGCAGTTCTTC; CDR3: CASSLDIGMDEQFF
D: .; length: 13; V: TRBV10-3; J: TRBJ1-2; size: .; DNA: TGTGCCATCAAAGGCTCTGATAACTATGGCTACACCTTC; CDR3: CAIKGSDNYGYTF
D: TRBD2; length: 17; V: TRBV7-9; J: TRBJ2-3; size: .; DNA: TGTGCCAGCAGCCCTAGTCCCACTAGCGGGAGGACAGATACGCAGTATTTT; CDR3: CASSPSPTSGRTDTQYF
D: TRBD2; length: 13; V: TRBV10-3; J: TRBJ2-1; size: .; DNA: TGTGCCTTGGCTGCGGGGGCCTACAATGAGCAGTTCTTC; CDR3: CALAAGAYNEQFF
D: TRBD1; length: 14; V: TRBV5-1; J: TRBJ2-5; size: .; DNA: TGCGCCAGCAGCCCGGAAACAGGGGAAGAGACCCAGTACTTC; CDR3: CASSPETGEETQYF
D: .; length: 15; V: TRBV18; J: TRBJ2-6; size: .; DNA: TGTGCCAGCTCACTCGAACTTTCTGGGGCCAACGTCCTGACTTTC; CDR3: CASSLELSGANVLTF
D: .; length: 13; V: TRBV6-1; J: TRBJ1-2; size: once; DNA: TGTGCCAGCAGTCCCCCCTCAATCGATGGCTACACCTTC; CDR3: CASSPPSIDGYTF
D: .; length: 15; V: TRBV5-4; J: TRBJ2-3; size: .; DNA: TGTGCCAGCAGCAAAGGGACAACTAGCACAGATACGCAGTATTTT; CDR3: CASSKGTTSTDTQYF
D: TRBD2; length: 14; V: TRBV6-5; J: TRBJ2-3; size: .; DNA: TGTGCCAGCAGTCTAGCGGGAGGCACAGATACGCAGTATTTT; CDR3: CASSLAGGTDTQYF
D: .; length: 13; V: TRBV11-2; J: TRBJ2-1; size: .; DNA: TGTGCCAGCAGCTTAGTAGCCGGAAATGAGCAGTTCTTC; CDR3: CASSLVAGNEQFF
D: TRBD1; length: 14; V: TRBV5-4; J: TRBJ1-4; size: once; DNA: TGTGCCAGCAGCTTGAACAGGGGGACTGAAAAACTGTTTTTT; CDR3: CASSLNRGTEKLFF
D: TRBD1; length: 15; V: TRBV5-8; J: TRBJ2-5; size: .; DNA: TGTGCCAGCGGTAAACAGGGGGAGCCGGGGGAGACCCAGTACTTC; CDR3: CASGKQGEPGETQYF
D: TRBD2; length: 16; V: TRBV5-4; J: TRBJ2-7; size: .; DNA: TGTGCCAGCAGCTTGCGAGCGGGAAGGATCGGGTACGAGCAGTACTTC; CDR3: CASSLRAGRIGYEQYF
D: .; length: 14; V: TRBV5-1; J: TRBJ1-1; size: .; DNA: TGCGCCAGCAGCTGGACTACAGGGAACACTGAAGCTTTCTTT; CDR3: CASSWTTGNTEAFF
D: TRBD1; length: 16; V: TRBV5-1; J: TRBJ1-1; size: .; DNA: TGCGCCAGCAGCCGAGACAGGGCCCTAATGAACACTGAAGCTTTCTTT; CDR3: CASSRDRALMNTEAFF
D: TRBD2; length: 18; V: TRBV7-8; J: TRBJ2-5; size: .; DNA: TGTGCCAGCAGCTTAAAGCGGGAAGGGGTAGGAGTGGGAGAGACCCAGTACTTC; CDR3: CASSLKREGVGVGETQYF
D: TRBD1; length: 14; V: TRBV7-2; J: TRBJ2-5; size: few; DNA: TGTGCCAGCAGCTGGGACAGAGAGGGAGAGACCCAGTACTTC; CDR3: CASSWDREGETQYF